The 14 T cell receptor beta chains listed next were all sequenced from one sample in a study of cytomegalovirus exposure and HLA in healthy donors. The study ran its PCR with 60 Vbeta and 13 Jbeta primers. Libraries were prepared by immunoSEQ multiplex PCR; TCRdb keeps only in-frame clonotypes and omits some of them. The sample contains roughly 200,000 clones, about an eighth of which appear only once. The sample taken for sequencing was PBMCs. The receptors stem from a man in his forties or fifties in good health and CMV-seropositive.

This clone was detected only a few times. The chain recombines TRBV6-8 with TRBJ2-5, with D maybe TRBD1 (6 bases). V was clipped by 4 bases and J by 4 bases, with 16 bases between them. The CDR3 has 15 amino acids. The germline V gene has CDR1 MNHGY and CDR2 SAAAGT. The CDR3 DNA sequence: TGTGCCAGCAGTTGGAGGACAGACAAGGGAGAGACCCAGTACTTC. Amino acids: CASSWRTDKGETQYF.

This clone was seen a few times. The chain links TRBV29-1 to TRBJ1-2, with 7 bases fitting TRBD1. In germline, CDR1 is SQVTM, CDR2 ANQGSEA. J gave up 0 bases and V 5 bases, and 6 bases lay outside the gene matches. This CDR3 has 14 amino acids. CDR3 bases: TGCAGCGTTCAAGGGACAGTCCCTAACTATGGCTACACCTTC. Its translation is CSVQGTVPNYGYTF.

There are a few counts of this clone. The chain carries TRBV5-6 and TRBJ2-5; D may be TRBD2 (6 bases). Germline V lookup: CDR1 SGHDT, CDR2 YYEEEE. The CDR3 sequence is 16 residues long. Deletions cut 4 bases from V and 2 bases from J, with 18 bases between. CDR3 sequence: CASSGSWTNTQETQYF. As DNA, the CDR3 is TGTGCCAGCAGCGGGTCTTGGACTAACACGCAAGAGACCCAGTACTTC.

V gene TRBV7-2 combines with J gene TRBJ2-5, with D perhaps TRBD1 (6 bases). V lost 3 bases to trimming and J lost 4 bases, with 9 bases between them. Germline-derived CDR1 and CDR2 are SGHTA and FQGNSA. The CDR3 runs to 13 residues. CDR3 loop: CASSLSRGETQYF. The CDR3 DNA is TGTGCCAGCAGCTTGTCCAGGGGAGAGACCCAGTACTTC.

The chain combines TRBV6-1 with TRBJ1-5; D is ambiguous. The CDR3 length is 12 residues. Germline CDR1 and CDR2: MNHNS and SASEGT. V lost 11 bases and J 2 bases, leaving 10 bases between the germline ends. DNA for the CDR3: TGTGCCTCGCGGATGGGCAATCAGCCCCAGCATTTT. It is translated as CASRMGNQPQHF.

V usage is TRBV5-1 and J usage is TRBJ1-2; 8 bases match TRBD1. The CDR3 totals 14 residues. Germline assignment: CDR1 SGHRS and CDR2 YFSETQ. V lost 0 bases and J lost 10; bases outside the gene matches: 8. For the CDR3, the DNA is TGCGCCAGCAGCTTGGCCTCGGACAGGGAACTCTACACCTTC. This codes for CASSLASDRELYTF.

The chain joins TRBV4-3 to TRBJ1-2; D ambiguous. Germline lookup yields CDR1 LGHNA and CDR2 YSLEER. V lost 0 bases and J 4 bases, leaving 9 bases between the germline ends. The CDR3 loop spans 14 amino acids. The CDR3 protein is CASSQDHGLYGYTF. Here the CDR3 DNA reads TGCGCCAGCAGCCAAGATCATGGACTCTATGGCTACACCTTC.

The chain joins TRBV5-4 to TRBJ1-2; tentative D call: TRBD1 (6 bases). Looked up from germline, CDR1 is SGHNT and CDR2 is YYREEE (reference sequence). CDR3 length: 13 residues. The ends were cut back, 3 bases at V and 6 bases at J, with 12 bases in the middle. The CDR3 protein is CASSSVEGDGYTF. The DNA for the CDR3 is TGTGCCAGCAGCTCCGTAGAGGGGGATGGCTACACCTTC.

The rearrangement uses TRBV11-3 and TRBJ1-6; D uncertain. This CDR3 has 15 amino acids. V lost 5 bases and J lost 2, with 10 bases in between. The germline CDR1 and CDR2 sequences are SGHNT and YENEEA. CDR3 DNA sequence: TGTGCCAGCAGCCCTCGTAACACCTATAATTCACCCCTCCACTTT. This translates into CASSPRNTYNSPLHF.

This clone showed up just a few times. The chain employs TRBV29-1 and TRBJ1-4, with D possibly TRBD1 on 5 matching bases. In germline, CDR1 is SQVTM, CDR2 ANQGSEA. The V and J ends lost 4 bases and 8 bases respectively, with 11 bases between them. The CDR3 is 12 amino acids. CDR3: CSVAGNSEKLFF. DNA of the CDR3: TGCAGCGTTGCAGGGAATAGCGAAAAACTGTTTTTT.

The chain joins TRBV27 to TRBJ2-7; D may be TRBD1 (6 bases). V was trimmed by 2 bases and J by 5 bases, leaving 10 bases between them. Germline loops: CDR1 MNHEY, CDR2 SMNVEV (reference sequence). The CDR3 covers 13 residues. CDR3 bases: TGTGCCAGCAGTTTACAACAGGGAAACGAGCAGTACGTC. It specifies CASSLQQGNEQYV.

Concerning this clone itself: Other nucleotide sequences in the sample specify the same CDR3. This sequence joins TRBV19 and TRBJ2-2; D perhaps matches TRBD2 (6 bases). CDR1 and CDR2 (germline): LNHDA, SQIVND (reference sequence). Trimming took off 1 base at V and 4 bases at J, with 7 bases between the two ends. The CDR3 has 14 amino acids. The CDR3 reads CASSIGGGTGELFF. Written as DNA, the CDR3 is TGTGCCAGTAGTATAGGGGGAGGCACCGGGGAGCTGTTTTTT.

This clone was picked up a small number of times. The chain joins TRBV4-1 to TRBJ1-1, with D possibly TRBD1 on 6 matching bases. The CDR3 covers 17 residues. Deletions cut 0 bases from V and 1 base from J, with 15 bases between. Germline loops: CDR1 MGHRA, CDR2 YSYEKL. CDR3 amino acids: CASSQDFGRGGNTEAFF. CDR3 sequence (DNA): TGCGCCAGCAGCCAAGATTTCGGTAGGGGGGGGAACACTGAAGCTTTCTTT.

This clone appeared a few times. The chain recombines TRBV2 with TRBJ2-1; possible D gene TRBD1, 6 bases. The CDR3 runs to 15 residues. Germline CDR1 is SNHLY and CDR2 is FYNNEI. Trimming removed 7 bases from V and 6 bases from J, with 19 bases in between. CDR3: CASTLTLDSSNEQFF. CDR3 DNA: TGTGCCAGCACCCTCACCCTGGACAGTTCCAATGAGCAGTTCTTC. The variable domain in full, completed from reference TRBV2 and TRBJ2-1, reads EPEVTQTPSHQVTQMGQEVILRCVPISNHLYFYWYRQILGQKVEFLVSFYNNEISEKSEIFDDQFSVERPDGSNFTLKIRSTKLEDSAMYFCASTLTLDSSNEQFFGPGTRLTVL.